The TCR beta chain under discussion was sequenced for a study of T-cell memory formation after mild COVID-19. Germline CDR1 LGHNA, CDR2 YSLEER. Trimming removed 4 bases from V and 3 bases from J; junction bases left unmatched: 11. The CDR3 is 16 amino acids. Comment on this clonotype: A much larger clone is a single base away; this may be a read error.

Via MiXCR, TCRdb re-called the 5' RACE reads, giving one row per CDR3 protein. This table holds around 82,000 distinct CDR3 sequences, around 13% found once. The chain has TRBV4-3 and TRBJ1-1, with 7 bases identical to TRBD1. Sequencing was carried out using PBMCs or a T cell subset sorted from them (not recorded which). The receptor was derived from a man younger than 35 who had mild COVID-19 (a few samples of this study predate the infection). Cell type and time point are not known. This CDR3 reads CASSLSSWTGDTEAFF. The CDR3 coding sequence is TGCGCCAGCAGCCTATCAAGTTGGACAGGCGACACTGAAGCTTTCTTT.